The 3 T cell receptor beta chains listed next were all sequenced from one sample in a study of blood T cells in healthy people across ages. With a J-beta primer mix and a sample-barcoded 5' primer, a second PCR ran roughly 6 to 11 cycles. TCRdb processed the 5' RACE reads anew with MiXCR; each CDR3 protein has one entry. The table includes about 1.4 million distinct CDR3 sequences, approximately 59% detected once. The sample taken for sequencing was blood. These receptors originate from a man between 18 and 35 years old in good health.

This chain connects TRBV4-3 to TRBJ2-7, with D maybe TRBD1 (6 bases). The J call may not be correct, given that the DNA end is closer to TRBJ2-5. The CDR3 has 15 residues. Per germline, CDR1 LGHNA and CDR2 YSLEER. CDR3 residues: CASSQAQGRVETQYF. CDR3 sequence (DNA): TGCGCCAGCAGCCAGGCACAGGGTAGGGTCGAGACCCAGTACTTC.

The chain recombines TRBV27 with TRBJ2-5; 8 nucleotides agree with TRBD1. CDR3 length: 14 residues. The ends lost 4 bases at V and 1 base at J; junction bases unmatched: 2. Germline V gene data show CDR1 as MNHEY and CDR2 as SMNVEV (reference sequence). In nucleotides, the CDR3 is TGTGCCAGCAGTTGGACAGGGTCCCAAGAGACCCAGTACTTC. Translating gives CASSWTGSQETQYF.

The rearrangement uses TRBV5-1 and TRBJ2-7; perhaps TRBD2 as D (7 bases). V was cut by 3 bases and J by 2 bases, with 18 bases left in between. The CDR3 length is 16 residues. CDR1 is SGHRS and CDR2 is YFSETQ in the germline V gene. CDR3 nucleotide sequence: TGCGCCAGCAGCTCGGGGCTGGGGGGGCCAGCCTACGAGCAGTACTTC. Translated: CASSSGLGGPAYEQYF.